This T cell receptor beta chain was observed in a study of cytomegalovirus exposure and HLA in healthy donors. Points from the study as a whole: A later analysis showed that HLA-associated TCR beta chains had undergone more clonal expansion than equally common others. Presence/absence results assume similar sequencing depth per donor, which may not hold. The HLA-A and HLA-B alleles of most subjects were reportedly predicted accurately from TCR beta sequences.

In regard to this clone: The antigen is unknown.

The PCR was carried out with 60 Vbeta primers and 13 Jbeta primers. Some clones are missing from TCRdb's copy, which holds only in-frame ones; the method was immunoSEQ multiplex PCR. In all, the sample yields more than 40,000 clones. The TCR comes from a woman in her 40s in good health and CMV-seronegative. Sequenced input: PBMCs.

The CDR3 coding sequence is TGTGCCAGCTCACCACTCGGGACAGGGAGCGCCTTAACCCTCCACTTT. Amino acid sequence: CASSPLGTGSALTLHF. The rearrangement links TRBV18 to TRBJ1-6, with 9 bases that match TRBD1. The CDR3 loop spans 16 amino acids. V gave up 1 base and J gave up 14 bases; unmatched junction bases: 12. In germline, CDR1 is KGHSH, CDR2 LQKENI.